The 27 T cell receptor beta chains below come from one sample, sequenced in a study of OX40 agonist ivuxolimab in advanced cancers. Method: immunoSEQ multiplex PCR; TCRdb's copy keeps in-frame clones and lacks some. The data hold 50,000 to 65,000 clones, with around 88% observed a single time. The input for sequencing was CD4+ or CD8+ T cells sorted from blood, taken in a trial of the OX40 agonist ivuxolimab. The origin of the receptors is an adult with an advanced solid tumor such as melanoma, head and neck, liver or kidney cancer.

With regard to this clone: Other DNA sequences from this sample encode an identical CDR3 as well. This chain uses TRBV15 with TRBJ2-5; no clear D gene. Trimming pared 0 bases from V and 1 base from J, leaving 0 bases between. This CDR3 is built from 12 residues. In germline, CDR1 is LNHNV, CDR2 YYDKDF (reference sequence). For the CDR3, the DNA is TGTGCCACCAGCAGAGACCAAGAGACCCAGTACTTC. Encoded protein: CATSRDQETQYF.

With regard to this clone: Here the CDR3 omits its conserved ending phenylalanine or tryptophan, so a read error is the likely source. The chain combines TRBV6-4 with TRBJ1-1; D is unclear. Germline CDR1 is MRHNA and CDR2 is SNTAGT. Deletions cut 5 bases from V and 4 bases from J, with 11 bases between. The CDR3 extends over 13 amino acids. CDR3 residues: CASSPDRSTEAFL. The CDR3 coding sequence is TGTGCCAGCAGTCCAGATAGGAGCACTGAAGCTTTCCTT.

The chain couples TRBV5-6 to TRBJ1-5; perhaps TRBD1 as D (5 bases). The germline gives CDR1 SGHDT, CDR2 YYEEEE. V lost 4 bases and J 3 bases, leaving 11 bases between the germline ends. The CDR3 extends over 14 amino acids. CDR3 in amino acids: CASSLGQINQPQHF. For the CDR3, the DNA is TGTGCCAGCAGCCTGGGGCAGATCAATCAGCCCCAGCATTTT.

V usage is TRBV29-1 and J usage is TRBJ1-2; possible D gene TRBD1, 5 bases. The germline V gene has CDR1 SQVTM and CDR2 ANQGSEA. Trimming stripped 7 bases from V and 6 bases from J, with 12 bases between. The CDR3 has 11 residues. CDR3 sequence reads: CSGGTHDGYTF. CDR3 DNA sequence: TGCAGCGGCGGGACTCACGATGGCTACACCTTC. Supplemented by reference TRBV29-1 and TRBJ1-2, the full variable domain reads SAVISQKPSRDICQRGTSLTIQCQVDSQVTMMFWYRQQPGQSLTLIATANQGSEATYESGFVIDKFPISRPNLTFSTLTVSNMSPEDSSIYLCSGGTHDGYTFGSGTRLTVV.

The chain couples TRBV6-5 to TRBJ2-3; D is possibly TRBD1 (5 bases). CDR1 is MNHEY and CDR2 is SVGAGI in the germline V gene. V lost 7 bases to trimming and J lost 0 bases, with 11 bases between them. This CDR3 region has 14 residues. CDR3 coding DNA: TGTGCCAGCAAAACAGGAGCTAGCACAGATACGCAGTATTTT. This encodes CASKTGASTDTQYF.

This clone is a singleton in its sample. The rearrangement uses TRBV29-1 and TRBJ2-3; TRBD2 matches at 15 bases. This CDR3 spans 16 amino acids. The trim removed 1 base at V and 8 bases at J, leaving 7 bases unmatched. Per the germline V gene, CDR1 is SQVTM and CDR2 is ANQGSEA. The CDR3 DNA follows: TGCAGCGTTGAAGGAGGACTAGCGGGAGGGGAAGGTACGCAGTATTTT. Protein sequence: CSVEGGLAGGEGTQYF.

V is TRBV30 and J is TRBJ2-3; D remains unclear. Trimming removed 2 bases from V and 9 bases from J, with 12 bases in between. Germline V CDR1 and CDR2: GTSNPN, SVGIG (reference sequence). The CDR3 spans 12 residues. The CDR3 coding sequence is TGTGCCTGGAGTCTTCTTGATGGCACGCAGTATTTT. It translates to CAWSLLDGTQYF.

The chain carries TRBV6-1 and TRBJ1-1; 9 bases align to TRBD1. Losses at the gene ends were 6 bases for V and 4 bases for J; bases not matched to a gene: 6. Germline values: CDR1 MNHNS, CDR2 SASEGT. The CDR3 has 14 residues. The CDR3 region is CASRGMGQGTEAFF. CDR3 nucleotides: TGTGCCAGCAGGGGAATGGGACAGGGCACTGAAGCTTTCTTT.

The chain links TRBV6-1 to TRBJ2-1, with D perhaps matching TRBD2 (5 bases). With 3 bases removed from V and 7 bases from J, the gap between germline ends came to 13 bases. This CDR3 comprises 14 residues. The germline V gene has CDR1 MNHNS and CDR2 SASEGT. CDR3: CASSERRRVNEQFF. The CDR3 DNA sequence: TGTGCCAGCAGTGAGAGACGGCGGGTGAATGAGCAGTTCTTC.

The chain combines TRBV19 with TRBJ2-7, with 14 nucleotides matching TRBD2. Germline V CDR1 and CDR2: LNHDA, SQIVND (reference sequence). With V trimmed by 6 bases and J by 1 base, 8 bases remained unmatched. The CDR3 totals 17 residues. CDR3: CASSPGLAGGGSYEQYF. The CDR3 DNA is TGTGCCAGTAGCCCAGGACTAGCGGGAGGCGGGTCCTACGAGCAGTACTTC.

The rearrangement links TRBV14 to TRBJ1-1; D is uncertain. Germline V gene lookup returns CDR1 SGHDN and CDR2 FVKESK. This CDR3 region has 12 residues. V dropped 4 bases and J dropped 5 bases, with 8 bases sitting between them. CDR3 nucleotides: TGTGCCAGCAGCCTTAAGGGAACTGAAGCTTTCTTT. Protein: CASSLKGTEAFF.

V and J are TRBV6-6 and TRBJ1-5; 7 nucleotides align to TRBD1. CDR3 size: 15 residues. CDR1 is MNHNY and CDR2 is SVGAGI in the germline V gene (reference sequence). V shed 6 bases and J 1 base; nucleotides not matched to a gene: 6. CDR3: CASRSQGKSNQPQHF. CDR3 bases: TGTGCCAGCAGATCACAGGGGAAGAGCAATCAGCCCCAGCATTTT.

The rearrangement uses TRBV10-3 and TRBJ2-5, with TRBD2 matching 10 bases. CDR3 size: 16 residues. With V trimmed by 0 bases and J by 1 base, 2 bases remained unmatched. Germline V gives CDR1 ENHRY, CDR2 SYGVKD. The CDR3 spells CAISESPSGGQETQYF. CDR3 nucleotides: TGTGCCATCAGTGAGTCTCCTAGCGGGGGCCAAGAGACCCAGTACTTC.

The chain combines TRBV28 with TRBJ2-3; D uncertain. V was shortened by 6 bases and J by 2 bases, with 6 bases between the two germline ends. The germline gives CDR1 MDHEN, CDR2 SYDVKM. The CDR3 totals 12 residues. CDR3 protein: CASSPATDTQYF. The DNA for the CDR3 is TGTGCCAGCAGCCCAGCCACAGATACGCAGTATTTT.

The chain employs TRBV7-6 and TRBJ1-5; maybe TRBD1 (5 bases). CDR1 SGHVS and CDR2 FNYEAQ come from the germline V gene. There are 15 residues in the CDR3. The germline V and J ends were trimmed by 1 base and 4 bases, with 11 bases remaining between them. The CDR3, as DNA: TGTGCCAGCAGCTTAGGAAGGGGTCCAAATCAGCCCCAGCATTTT. Amino acids: CASSLGRGPNQPQHF.

The chain combines TRBV27 with TRBJ2-3; TRBD1 matches at 8 bases. J gave up 1 base and V 9 bases, and 9 bases lay outside the gene matches. Germline V gene lookup returns CDR1 MNHEY and CDR2 SMNVEV (reference sequence). The length of the CDR3 is 15 residues. CDR3 protein: CASCRDRTCTDTQYF. CDR3 bases: TGTGCCAGTTGCCGGGACAGGACTTGCACAGATACGCAGTATTTT.

The genes are TRBV18 and TRBJ2-7, with no clear D. Deletions cut 0 bases from V and 3 bases from J, with 9 bases between. Germline V gives CDR1 KGHSH, CDR2 LQKENI. CDR3 length equals 14 residues. The chain's CDR3 is CASSPPGFGYEQYF. The CDR3 nucleotides are TGTGCCAGCTCACCACCGGGGTTCGGCTACGAGCAGTACTTC.

V usage is TRBV25-1 and J usage is TRBJ2-5; TRBD2 aligns across 7 bases. V lost 3 bases to trimming and J lost 3 bases; unmatched junction nucleotides: 7. The CDR3 covers 15 residues. Germline V gene data show CDR1 as MGHDK and CDR2 as SYGVNS. The CDR3 DNA reads TGTGCCAGCAGTGATGGTGCTGCGGGAGAAGAGACCCAGTACTTC. This codes for CASSDGAAGEETQYF.

This chain joins TRBV30 and TRBJ2-7; D remains unclear. Germline V lookup: CDR1 GTSNPN, CDR2 SVGIG (reference sequence). Trimming took off 3 bases at V and 5 bases at J, with 11 bases between the two ends. The CDR3 is made up of 12 amino acids. The CDR3 loop reads CAWSRRSHEQYF. Here the CDR3 DNA reads TGTGCCTGGAGCCGACGGTCCCACGAGCAGTACTTC.

The chain has TRBV30 and TRBJ2-3; tentatively, D is TRBD2 (5 bases). The CDR3 contains 12 residues. CDR1 is GTSNPN and CDR2 is SVGIG in the germline V gene (reference sequence). Trimming removed 4 bases from V and 7 bases from J, with 12 bases in between. This CDR3 is CAWTASRNTQYF. DNA of the CDR3: TGTGCCTGGACGGCTAGCAGAAATACGCAGTATTTT.

This chain uses TRBV10-3 with TRBJ1-2; D is uncertain. This CDR3 comprises 13 residues. The V end was cut by 2 bases, the J end by 2 bases, with 6 bases between. Per the germline V gene, CDR1 is ENHRY and CDR2 is SYGVKD. The CDR3 spells CAISEARNYGYTF. For the CDR3, the DNA is TGTGCCATCAGTGAGGCGAGAAACTATGGCTACACCTTC.

This chain uses TRBV7-2 with TRBJ2-5; possible D gene TRBD2, 5 bases. The end of the DNA is better explained by TRBJ2-7, so the J call may be wrong. Per the germline V gene, CDR1 is SGHTA and CDR2 is FQGNSA. CDR3 length: 14 residues. The CDR3 sequence: CASTQSGISYEQYF. The CDR3 DNA follows: TGTGCCAGCACCCAGTCGGGGATCTCCTACGAGCAGTACTTC.

This clone occurred a few times. The rearrangement links TRBV2 to TRBJ1-4; 7 bases fit TRBD1. The germline V gene encodes CDR1 SNHLY and CDR2 FYNNEI. The CDR3 is made up of 13 amino acids. Unmatched junction bases numbered 7, after V lost 4 bases and J lost 11 bases. In DNA form, the CDR3 reads TGTGCCAGCAGTGGGTCAACAGGGGTGAAACTGTTTTTT. The encoded protein is CASSGSTGVKLFF. The variable domain in full, completed from reference TRBV2 and TRBJ1-4, reads EPEVTQTPSHQVTQMGQEVILRCVPISNHLYFYWYRQILGQKVEFLVSFYNNEISEKSEIFDDQFSVERPDGSNFTLKIRSTKLEDSAMYFCASSGSTGVKLFFGSGTQLSVL.

This rearrangement joins TRBV7-6 to TRBJ2-7; D not certain. The CDR3 runs 12 residues. Germline lookup yields CDR1 SGHVS and CDR2 FNYEAQ. Trimming took 1 base from V and 3 from J, leaving 4 bases between them. In nucleotides, the CDR3 is TGTGCCAGCAGCTTAGGCTACTACGAGCAGTACTTC. Translation gives CASSLGYYEQYF.

This sequence joins TRBV4-2 and TRBJ2-5, with 10 nucleotides matching TRBD1. With V trimmed by 0 bases and J by 0 bases, 13 bases remained unmatched. In germline, CDR1 is LGHNA, CDR2 YNFKEQ. This CDR3 contains 20 residues. This chain's CDR3 is CASSQDWPGQGDWYQETQYF. The CDR3 DNA reads TGTGCCAGCAGCCAAGACTGGCCCGGACAGGGGGATTGGTACCAAGAGACCCAGTACTTC.

Remarks on this clone: The identical CDR3 is also encoded by other nucleotide sequences in the sample. The gene calls are TRBV5-6 and TRBJ2-3; the D is unclear. V shed 2 bases and J shed 5 bases, with 3 bases lying between them. Looked up from germline, CDR1 is SGHDT and CDR2 is YYEEEE. The CDR3 runs to 11 residues. CDR3 sequence reads: CASSFGDTQYF. Written as DNA, the CDR3 is TGTGCCAGCAGCTTCGGAGATACGCAGTATTTT.

The rearrangement uses TRBV15 and TRBJ2-7, with D possibly TRBD1 on 7 matching bases. The CDR3 runs to 15 residues. Germline V CDR1 and CDR2: LNHNV, YYDKDF (reference sequence). V gave up 2 bases and J gave up 2 bases, with 13 bases separating them. CDR3 loop: CATSRTTGRPYEQYF. The CDR3 DNA follows: TGTGCCACCAGCAGAACGACAGGGAGGCCCTACGAGCAGTACTTC.